This T cell receptor (beta chain) comes out of a study of beta chain features in type 1 diabetes. Overall study context: The study found patients and healthy donors alike in age, gender and cell yields.

Note on this clone: What it binds is not known.

The sequenced template was cDNA made from the entire isolated RNA. It was found that naive, central memory and regulatory T cell samples averaged about 3.57 million reads. TCRdb's copy holds only in-frame clones and misses some; the assay was immunoSEQ multiplex PCR. This table holds about 140,000 clones, 10% to 15% found once. Germline CDR1 and CDR2: MNHNS and SASEGT. The CDR3 runs 13 residues. Trimming pared 7 bases from V and 2 bases from J, leaving 12 bases between. Overall study findings and caveats: In the patient group, naive, central memory and Treg TCRB repertoires seemed more alike than in the healthy donor group. All four CD4+ subsets of Type 1 diabetes patients contained TCRB CDR3s that were moderately but significantly shorter.

This clonotype originated in a man aged 18 to 29 with type 1 diabetes. V usage is TRBV6-1 and J usage is TRBJ2-7; D could derive from TRBD1 or TRBD2 (6 bases each). The sample comprised central memory CD4+ T cells from blood. The CDR3 bases are TGTGCCAGCACCGAGGGGGGAACCTACGAGCAGTACTTC. Its protein product is CASTEGGTYEQYF.